The 21 T cell receptor beta chains below were found in one sample sequenced in a study of shared clonotypes between healthy human individuals. TCRdb's table, derived via immunoSEQ multiplex PCR, lists solely in-frame clones and lacks some. Here the sample spans roughly 2.6 million clones, more than 80% being singletons. The sample was naive CD4+ T cells sorted from blood. Specified subset: CD45RA+ positively selected. Receptors were obtained from a man aged 18 to 29 in good health.

The chain is built from TRBV10-3 and TRBJ2-2; 7 bases align to TRBD1. Germline CDR1 is ENHRY and CDR2 is SYGVKD. Unmatched junction bases numbered 7, after V lost 10 bases and J lost 5 bases. This CDR3 contains 13 residues. CDR3 bases: TGTGCCAGTGACTCCAGGGGGACCGGGGAGCTGTTTTTT. Translating gives CASDSRGTGELFF.

Comment on this clone: At the DNA level, this CDR3 is encoded by other sequences in the same sample as well. The rearrangement joins TRBV11-2 to TRBJ2-7; D ambiguous. CDR1 and CDR2 (germline): SGHAT, FQNNGV. This CDR3 has 11 residues. V lost 3 bases, J lost 4 bases, and 4 bases lay in between. CDR3: CASSLLYEQYF. The CDR3 DNA reads as TGTGCCAGCAGCTTGCTATACGAGCAGTACTTC.

This sequence joins TRBV5-1 and TRBJ2-5; 13 bases agree with TRBD2. The V and J ends lost 5 bases and 4 bases, in that order; junction bases with no gene match: 5. The CDR3 extends over 15 amino acids. The V gene's germline CDR1 is SGHRS and CDR2 YFSETQ. The chain's CDR3 is CASRPRLAGGETQYF. CDR3 bases: TGCGCCAGCAGACCCCGACTAGCGGGAGGAGAGACCCAGTACTTC.

This clone was seen a handful of times. The J gene is TRBJ1-6, the V gene TRBV13; 10 bases line up with TRBD1. CDR3 length: 15 amino acids. The ends lost 5 bases at V and 8 bases at J; junction bases unmatched: 6. Looked up from germline, CDR1 is PRHDT and CDR2 is FYEKMQ (reference sequence). The CDR3 bases are TGTGCCAGCAGCGCACCGGACAGGGGGGATTCACCCCTCCACTTT. It yields the protein CASSAPDRGDSPLHF. Complete variable domain (other parts from reference TRBV13 and TRBJ1-6): AAGVIQSPRHLIKEKRETATLKCYPIPRHDTVYWYQQGPGQDPQFLISFYEKMQSDKGSIPDRFSAQQFSDYHSELNMSSLELGDSALYFCASSAPDRGDSPLHFGNGTRLTVT.

The chain links TRBV5-1 to TRBJ2-2; weak D call: TRBD2 (6 bases). Trimming pared 4 bases from V and 7 bases from J, leaving 17 bases between. The CDR3 has 15 residues. CDR1 SGHRS and CDR2 YFSETQ come from the germline V gene. Here the CDR3 reads CASSTTTRGGGELFF. Here the CDR3 DNA reads TGCGCCAGCAGCACCACGACTAGGGGAGGCGGGGAGCTGTTTTTT. Based on the CDR3 plus reference TRBV5-1 and TRBJ2-2, the full variable domain is KAGVTQTPRYLIKTRGQQVTLSCSPISGHRSVSWYQQTPGQGLQFLFEYFSETQRNKGNFPGRFSGRQFSNSRSEMNVSTLELGDSALYLCASSTTTRGGGELFFGEGSRLTVL.

V usage is TRBV5-6 and J usage is TRBJ2-4, with a tentative D call TRBD1 (5 bases). The CDR3 contains 13 residues. Germline assignment: CDR1 SGHDT and CDR2 YYEEEE. The V end lost 0 bases, the J end lost 6 bases, and 7 bases lay between the germline ends. CDR3 coding DNA: TGTGCCAGCAGCTTGGACAGGCGAAACATTCAGTACTTC. It codes for CASSLDRRNIQYF.

V and J are TRBV6-6 and TRBJ1-5; 7 nucleotides agree with TRBD1. Germline V gene data show CDR1 as MNHNY and CDR2 as SVGAGI (reference sequence). The CDR3 is 14 residues long. The trim removed 6 bases at V and 3 bases at J, leaving 5 bases unmatched. CDR3 sequence (DNA): TGTGCCAGCAGCCATGGGACAGACAATCAGCCCCAGCATTTT. This sequence encodes CASSHGTDNQPQHF.

V is TRBV7-2 and J is TRBJ2-1; 15 bases map to TRBD2. V gave up 5 bases and J gave up 10 bases; unmatched junction bases: 9. CDR1 SGHTA and CDR2 FQGNSA come from the germline V gene. The CDR3 covers 16 residues. CDR3 in amino acids: CASSRPGLAGGGEQFF. The CDR3 region has the DNA TGTGCCAGCAGCCGCCCGGGACTAGCGGGGGGCGGGGAGCAGTTCTTC.

V usage is TRBV5-6 and J usage is TRBJ2-3; TRBD2 agrees at 13 bases. V lost 1 base, J lost 7 bases, and 6 bases stayed unmatched. Germline loops: CDR1 SGHDT, CDR2 YYEEEE. The CDR3 covers 16 residues. The CDR3, as DNA: TGTGCCAGCAGCTTGAGGATGACTAGCGGGAGGTATACGCAGTATTTT. Its protein is CASSLRMTSGRYTQYF.

The V gene is TRBV5-8, the J gene TRBJ2-1, with 9 bases identical to TRBD2. This CDR3 is 16 amino acids long. V was pared by 1 base and J by 1 base, with 3 bases of the junction left unmatched. CDR1 SGHTS and CDR2 YDEGEE come from the germline V gene. The CDR3 DNA reads as TGTGCCAGCAGCTTGTTAGCGGGAGCTTCCTACAATGAGCAGTTCTTC. This codes for CASSLLAGASYNEQFF.

This clone occurred a few times. This chain links TRBV19 with TRBJ1-4; TRBD1 is a possible D gene (5 bases). The CDR3 has 13 residues. The V end lost 5 bases, the J end lost 5 bases, and 9 bases lay between the germline ends. Germline CDR1 reads LNHDA; CDR2 reads SQIVND (reference sequence). The CDR3 is CASSLTANEKLFF. The CDR3 bases are TGTGCCAGTAGTTTGACAGCAAATGAAAAACTGTTTTTT.

The rearrangement uses TRBV7-2 and TRBJ2-3; D tentatively fits TRBD1 or TRBD2 (5 bases each). V was pared by 5 bases and J by 1 base, with 13 bases between. Germline V gives CDR1 SGHTA, CDR2 FQGNSA. The CDR3 runs 15 residues. The CDR3 nucleotides are TGTGCCAGCAGCAAAGAAGGGGAGCGCACAGATACGCAGTATTTT. Translated: CASSKEGERTDTQYF.

The V and J genes are TRBV5-6 and TRBJ2-2, with unresolved D. This CDR3 has 14 amino acids. The V end was cut by 3 bases, the J end by 5 bases, with 11 bases between. Germline values: CDR1 SGHDT, CDR2 YYEEEE. Here the CDR3 DNA reads TGTGCCAGCAGCTCGGCCCTCGGGACCGGGGAGCTGTTTTTT. Encoded protein: CASSSALGTGELFF.

Comment on this clone: Additional DNA sequences in this sample encode the identical CDR3. The chain links TRBV5-1 to TRBJ2-5; D possibly corresponds to TRBD2 (5 bases). V was pared by 5 bases and J by 5 bases, with 13 bases between. The CDR3 spans 13 residues. In germline, CDR1 is SGHRS, CDR2 YFSETQ. The CDR3 region is CASSPDRGETQYF. The DNA of the CDR3 is TGCGCCAGCAGTCCTGACCGAGGGGAGACCCAGTACTTC.

The gene calls are TRBV6-5 and TRBJ1-1; D call uncertain. CDR3 length: 13 residues. Germline values: CDR1 MNHEY, CDR2 SVGAGI. Trimming left V 2 bases short and J 1 base short, with 5 bases between. The CDR3 protein is CASSYAANTEAFF. As DNA, the CDR3 is TGTGCCAGCAGTTACGCAGCGAACACTGAAGCTTTCTTT.

V and J are TRBV9 and TRBJ2-1; D possibly uses TRBD1 or TRBD2 (6 bases each). The CDR3 has 17 amino acids. Trimming took 0 bases from V and 3 from J, leaving 16 bases between them. Germline CDR1 is SGDLS and CDR2 is YYNGEE. This CDR3 is CASSVAGAGIVYNEQFF. CDR3 nucleotide sequence: TGTGCCAGCAGCGTAGCGGGGGCGGGGATAGTCTACAATGAGCAGTTCTTC.

This clone was recorded only once. V gene TRBV11-1 combines with J gene TRBJ2-1; D not resolved. V shed 1 base and J shed 1 base, with 8 bases lying between them. CDR1 and CDR2 (germline): SGHAT, FQDESV (reference sequence). The CDR3 loop spans 15 amino acids. CDR3 coding DNA: TGTGCCAGCAGCTTAGTTTCACGATCCTACAATGAGCAGTTCTTC. This encodes CASSLVSRSYNEQFF.

Of note for this clone: The sample has other DNA sequences that encode this CDR3 too. The CDR3 DNA reads as TGCGCCAGCAGCTTGTCGGGGATGAACACTGAAGCTTTCTTT. It codes for CASSLSGMNTEAFF. The chain couples TRBV5-1 to TRBJ1-1; D unclear. The germline V and J ends were trimmed by 1 base and 0 bases, with 7 bases remaining between them. Germline V gene lookup returns CDR1 SGHRS and CDR2 YFSETQ. This CDR3 region has 14 residues.

This clone was recorded once. The chain carries TRBV18 and TRBJ1-6; tentative D call: TRBD1 (6 bases). The CDR3 has 13 residues. Germline V gene lookup returns CDR1 KGHSH and CDR2 LQKENI. Trimming removed 4 bases at V and 10 bases at J, with 11 bases between. The CDR3: CASSLTGYSPLHF. DNA for the CDR3: TGTGCCAGCTCACTAACAGGGTACTCACCCCTCCACTTT.

In its sample, this clone was seen a few times. The V call is TRBV5-1, the J call TRBJ1-2, with TRBD1 matching 8 bases. The CDR3 spans 15 residues. The germline CDR1 and CDR2 sequences are SGHRS and YFSETQ. V trimming: 4 bases; J trimming: 2 bases; junction bases outside the gene matches: 7. DNA for the CDR3: TGCGCCAGCAGCCCTCAGGGGGCAGCGAACTATGGCTACACCTTC. Translation: CASSPQGAANYGYTF.

The genes are TRBV28 and TRBJ2-5; 12 bases map to TRBD2. CDR1 and CDR2 from the germline V gene are MDHEN and SYDVKM. With 4 bases clipped from V and 5 bases from J, the junction kept 5 bases outside the gene matches. There are 15 residues in the CDR3. The CDR3 nucleotides are TGTGCCAGCAGTTCTAGACTAGCGGGGGTGGAGACCCAGTACTTC. This gives the protein CASSSRLAGVETQYF.